The 16 T cell receptor beta chains below were found in one sample sequenced in a study of cytotoxic CD8 clonotypes in ibrutinib-treated CLL. Sequencing was performed with immunoSEQ multiplex PCR; in TCRdb, only in-frame clones are kept and a portion is missing. The profile shows 15,000 to 20,000 clones, 65% to 70% of them singletons. Sequences were derived from PBMCs, sampled before ibrutinib treatment. The receptors here all came from a human donor with chronic lymphocytic leukemia.

This clone was counted only a few times. The chain employs TRBV6-5 and TRBJ1-6; D unclear. Germline CDR1 is MNHEY and CDR2 is SVGAGI. The V end lost 8 bases, the J end lost 4 bases, and 12 bases lay between the germline ends. The CDR3 has 14 residues. The CDR3 coding sequence is TGTGCCAGCTCCTATCAGTTTTATAATTCACCCCTCCACTTT. Its protein is CASSYQFYNSPLHF.

This clone is large. This chain uses TRBV7-2 with TRBJ2-2; 7 bases fit TRBD2. V lost 5 bases to trimming and J lost 8 bases; unmatched junction nucleotides: 5. The CDR3 totals 13 residues. Germline V gene lookup returns CDR1 SGHTA and CDR2 FQGNSA. In nucleotides, the CDR3 is TGTGCCAGCAGCCAGGGAGGGCAGGGGGAGCTGTTTTTT. Amino acid sequence: CASSQGGQGELFF.

This sequence joins TRBV9 and TRBJ2-1; TRBD2 might be the D (7 bases). CDR3 length equals 15 residues. From germline, CDR1 is SGDLS and CDR2 YYNGEE. The V end lost 0 bases, the J end lost 6 bases, and 13 bases lay between the germline ends. CDR3 region: CASSVEGGAANEQFF. CDR3 nucleotide sequence: TGTGCCAGCAGCGTAGAAGGGGGGGCGGCCAATGAGCAGTTCTTC.

On this clone: This likely comes from a read error, as the CDR3 has no conserved phenylalanine or tryptophan at its end. The DNA is omitted, as the CDR3 cannot be located on it reliably, and the CDR3 follows TCRdb's listing. This CDR3 reads CASKFAGDGV. The V and J genes are TRBV6-6 and TRBJ1-1. Germline V gives CDR1 MNHNY, CDR2 SVGAGI (reference sequence). The CDR3 spans 10 amino acids, including both terminal residues.

V and J are TRBV7-2 and TRBJ2-7; D gene uncertain. The V gene's germline CDR1 is SGHTA and CDR2 FQGNSA. The CDR3 loop spans 12 amino acids. Trimming shortened V by 3 bases and J by 6 bases, and 9 bases separated the two germline ends. DNA for the CDR3: TGTGCCAGCAGCTTCCCCGCGGTCGAGCAGTACTTC. Amino acids: CASSFPAVEQYF.

This chain uses TRBV6-5 with TRBJ2-3; D tentatively reads TRBD1 or TRBD2 (5 bases each). V was shortened by 6 bases and J by 6 bases, with 19 bases between the two germline ends. The CDR3 is made up of 15 amino acids. CDR1 is MNHEY, CDR2 SVGAGI, per germline. CDR3 amino acids: CASRRGGRVGDTQYF. As DNA, the CDR3 is TGTGCCAGCAGGAGGGGTGGCAGGGTGGGGGATACGCAGTATTTT.

This chain joins TRBV7-9 and TRBJ2-1, with TRBD2 identical over 9 bases. The CDR3 length is 16 residues. Germline CDR1 SEHNR, CDR2 FQNEAQ (reference sequence). V trimming: 5 bases; J trimming: 3 bases; junction bases outside the gene matches: 8. The chain's CDR3 is CASSPELAGDYNEQFF. The CDR3 nucleotides read TGTGCCAGCAGCCCCGAACTAGCGGGCGACTACAATGAGCAGTTCTTC.

DNA for the CDR3: TGTGCCAGCAGCCGACAGGGGGGAAACACCATATATTTT. Translating it yields CASSRQGGNTIYF. J is TRBJ1-3 and V is TRBV7-3; 8 bases match TRBD1. After removal of 5 bases from V and 4 bases from J, the junction contained 1 base not matched to a gene. Germline V CDR1 and CDR2: SGHTA, FQGTGA. The CDR3 is 13 amino acids.

A few counts support this clone. The rearrangement uses TRBV6-1 and TRBJ2-3; tentatively, D is TRBD2 (5 bases). There are 11 residues in the CDR3. Looked up from germline, CDR1 is MNHNS and CDR2 is SASEGT. V was clipped by 6 bases and J by 4 bases, with 5 bases between them. For the CDR3, the DNA is TGTGCCAGCAGGGGAGCAGATACGCAGTATTTT. Protein: CASRGADTQYF.

With respect to this clone: The junction does not match germline at one end; this may be a read error. The same CDR3 also results from other DNA sequences found in this sample. This chain links TRBV29-1 with TRBJ1-2; no definite D call. The CDR3 loop spans 11 amino acids. The germline V gene encodes CDR1 SQVTM and CDR2 ANQGSEA. The CDR3 DNA follows: TGCAGCGTTGTTTCGTTCTATGGCTACACTTTC. Protein: CSVVSFYGYTF.

This clone was picked up a small number of times. The chain links TRBV5-1 to TRBJ1-5, with TRBD1 identical over 9 bases. The germline V gene has CDR1 SGHRS and CDR2 YFSETQ. The J segment lost 5 bases and the V segment lost 2 bases, leaving 11 bases of the junction unmatched. The CDR3 length is 17 residues. In DNA form, the CDR3 reads TGCGCCAGCAGCTTTTGGAAAGGACAGGGGCTCCATCAGCCCCAGCATTTT. Translating it yields CASSFWKGQGLHQPQHF.

The V gene is TRBV10-2, the J gene TRBJ1-4; 9 bases are a match to TRBD1. Germline CDR1 reads WSHSY; CDR2 reads SAAADI. The CDR3 is 18 residues long. V lost 6 bases, J lost 0 bases, and 11 bases stayed unmatched. In nucleotides, the CDR3 is TGCGCCAGCAGAACTACAGGGGGCCCATCTTCAACTAATGAAAAACTGTTTTTT. Translating it yields CASRTTGGPSSTNEKLFF.

The chain couples TRBV5-4 to TRBJ1-5; D remains ambiguous. The CDR3 is 14 amino acids. Trimming pared 1 base from V and 5 bases from J, leaving 10 bases between. CDR1 SGHNT and CDR2 YYREEE come from the germline V gene (reference sequence). The CDR3: CASSLNGWDQPQHF. DNA of the CDR3: TGTGCCAGCAGCTTGAATGGTTGGGATCAGCCCCAGCATTTT. The full variable domain, with the rest looked up from reference TRBV5-4 and TRBJ1-5, is ETGVTQSPTHLIKTRGQQVTLRCSSQSGHNTVSWYQQALGQGPQFIFQYYREEENGRGNFPPRFSGLQFPNYSSELNVNALELDDSALYLCASSLNGWDQPQHFGDGTRLSIL.

The rearrangement links TRBV11-2 to TRBJ2-1, with a possible D match to TRBD1 (5 bases). Germline V gene lookup returns CDR1 SGHAT and CDR2 FQNNGV. Trimming shortened V by 0 bases and J by 6 bases, and 9 bases separated the two germline ends. The CDR3 is 14 amino acids. CDR3 coding DNA: TGTGCCAGCAGCTTAGATCTAGGGGCCAATGAGCAGTTCTTC. It codes for CASSLDLGANEQFF. Full variable domain (rest looked up from reference TRBV11-2 and TRBJ2-1): EAGVAQSPRYKIIEKRQSVAFWCNPISGHATLYWYQQILGQGPKLLIQFQNNGVVDDSQLPKDRFSAERLKGVDSTLKIQPAKLEDSAVYLCASSLDLGANEQFFGPGTRLTVL.

This clone was detected only a few times. The chain recombines TRBV11-3 with TRBJ2-2; no definite D call. Trimming pared 4 bases from V and 6 bases from J, leaving 12 bases between. CDR1 SGHNT and CDR2 YENEEA come from the germline V gene. This CDR3 region has 14 residues. The CDR3 here is CASSSPLGPGELFF. CDR3 sequence (DNA): TGTGCCAGCAGCTCACCTCTCGGCCCCGGGGAGCTGTTTTTT.

This clone was counted between two and nine times. The chain is built from TRBV18 and TRBJ2-7; D possibly uses TRBD1 or TRBD2 (5 bases each). Germline-derived CDR1 and CDR2 are KGHSH and LQKENI. V was clipped by 2 bases and J by 2 bases, with 10 bases between them. This CDR3 region has 14 residues. The CDR3 bases are TGTGCCAGCTCACCATCCGGGGACCCCTACGAGCAGTACTTC. Amino acid sequence: CASSPSGDPYEQYF.